This TCR beta chain was sequenced during a study of molecular identifiers for immune sequencing clone quantification. Sorting recovered naive CD8 T cells on a CD8+CD4-CCR7+CD45RA+ profile. The CDR3 length is 15 residues. CDR1 is LGHNA, CDR2 YSLEER, per germline. TCRdb called the PCR reads again in MiXCR, with one record for every CDR3 protein. Found here are under 800,000 distinct CDR3 sequences, 25% of them singletons; the top ten hold 0.78%. In this sample, this clonotype turned up many times. One end of the junction is discordant with germline, which a read error may explain. Sequencing was done on a sample of naive CD8+ T cells from blood, with Jurkat cell RNA spiked in. Documented subset: FACS-sorted CD8+CD4-CCR7+CD45RA+ naive T cells. The chain is built from TRBV4-3 and TRBJ2-3; 7 bases match TRBD1. This sequence originates from a human donor in good health. Some libraries in this study had Jurkat cell RNA spiked in. For the CDR3, the DNA is TGCGCCAGCAGACAAGACAGGGCTAGCACAGATACGCAGTATTTT. Translated: CASRQDRASTDTQYF.